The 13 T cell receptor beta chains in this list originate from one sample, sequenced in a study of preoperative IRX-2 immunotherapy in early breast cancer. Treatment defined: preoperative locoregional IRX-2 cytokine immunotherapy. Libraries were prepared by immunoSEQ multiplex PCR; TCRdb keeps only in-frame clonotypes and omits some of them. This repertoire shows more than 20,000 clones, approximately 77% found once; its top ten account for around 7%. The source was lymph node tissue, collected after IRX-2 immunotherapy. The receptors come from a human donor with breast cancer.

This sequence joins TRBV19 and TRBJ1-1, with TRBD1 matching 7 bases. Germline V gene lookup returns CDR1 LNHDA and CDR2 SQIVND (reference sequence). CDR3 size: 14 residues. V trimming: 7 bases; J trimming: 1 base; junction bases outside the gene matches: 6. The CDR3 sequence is CASTHRQGNTEAFF. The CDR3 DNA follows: TGTGCCAGTACCCACCGACAGGGGAACACTGAAGCTTTCTTT.

CDR3 sequence (DNA): TGTGCCAGCAGCTCAAACGGGCACACTGAAGCTTTCTTT. This encodes CASSSNGHTEAFF. The V and J genes are TRBV7-8 and TRBJ1-1; D uncertain. Germline values: CDR1 SGHVS, CDR2 FQNEAQ. The CDR3 covers 13 residues. V was cut by 4 bases and J by 3 bases, with 9 bases left in between.

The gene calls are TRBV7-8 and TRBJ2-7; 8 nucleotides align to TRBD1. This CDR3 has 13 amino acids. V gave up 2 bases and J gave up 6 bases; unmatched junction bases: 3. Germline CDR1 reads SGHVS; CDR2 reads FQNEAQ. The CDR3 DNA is TGTGCCAGCAGCTTACTAACAGGGGGCGAGCAGTACTTC. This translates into CASSLLTGGEQYF.

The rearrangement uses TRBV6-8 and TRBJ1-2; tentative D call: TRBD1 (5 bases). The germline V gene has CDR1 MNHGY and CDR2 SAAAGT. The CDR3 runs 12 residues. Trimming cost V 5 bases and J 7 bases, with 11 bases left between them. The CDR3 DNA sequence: TGTGCCAGCAGTGGTCACGGGGGTGGCTACACCTTC. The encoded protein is CASSGHGGGYTF.

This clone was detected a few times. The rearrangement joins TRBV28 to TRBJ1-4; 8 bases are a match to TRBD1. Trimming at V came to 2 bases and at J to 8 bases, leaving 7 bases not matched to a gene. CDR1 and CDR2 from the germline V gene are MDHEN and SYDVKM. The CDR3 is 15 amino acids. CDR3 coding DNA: TGTGCCAGCAGTTTACCTCCAGGACAGGGAGAAAAACTGTTTTTT. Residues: CASSLPPGQGEKLFF.

In nucleotides, the CDR3 is TGTGCCAGCATAGACAGGGGAAGAAATCAGCCCCAGCATTTT. Translation gives CASIDRGRNQPQHF. J is TRBJ1-5 and V is TRBV6-8; 8 nucleotides match TRBD1. CDR1 is MNHGY and CDR2 is SAAAGT in the germline V gene. The J segment lost 4 bases and the V segment lost 7 bases, leaving 6 bases of the junction unmatched. This CDR3 contains 14 residues.

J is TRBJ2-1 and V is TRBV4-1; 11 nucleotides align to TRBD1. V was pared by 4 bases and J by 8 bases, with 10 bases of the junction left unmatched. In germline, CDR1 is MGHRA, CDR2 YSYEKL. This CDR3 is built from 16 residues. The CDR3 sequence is CASSPTGQGGFYEQFF. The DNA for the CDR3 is TGCGCCAGCAGCCCCACGGGACAGGGGGGATTCTATGAGCAGTTCTTC.

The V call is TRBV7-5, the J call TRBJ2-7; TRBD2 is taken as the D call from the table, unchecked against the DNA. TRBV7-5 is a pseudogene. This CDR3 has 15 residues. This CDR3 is CASSYPSGSLHEQYF. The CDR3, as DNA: TGTGCCAGCAGTTATCCTAGCGGGAGTCTTCACGAGCAGTACTTC.

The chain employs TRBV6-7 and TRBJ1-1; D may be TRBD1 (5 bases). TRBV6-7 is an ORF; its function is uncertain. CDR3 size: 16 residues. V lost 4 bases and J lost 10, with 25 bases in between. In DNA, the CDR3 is TGTGCCAGCAGTTTGGACTATGGGGGGAAGGGGCATAGAGCTTTCTTT. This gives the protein CASSLDYGGKGHRAFF.

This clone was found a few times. The CDR3 coding sequence is TGTGCCAGCAGCCAAGCGACTAGCGGGAGTAGGAATGAGCAGTTCTTC. Translated, it gives CASSQATSGSRNEQFF. The V gene is TRBV11-3, the J gene TRBJ2-1; 12 bases line up with TRBD2. This CDR3 comprises 16 residues. Looked up from germline, CDR1 is SGHNT and CDR2 is YENEEA. J was trimmed by 7 bases and V by 5 bases; bases with no gene match: 9. Complete variable domain (other parts from reference TRBV11-3 and TRBJ2-1): EAGVVQSPRYKIIEKKQPVAFWCNPISGHNTLYWYLQNLGQGPELLIRYENEEAVDDSQLPKDRFSAERLKGVDSTLKIQPAELGDSAVYLCASSQATSGSRNEQFFGPGTRLTVL.

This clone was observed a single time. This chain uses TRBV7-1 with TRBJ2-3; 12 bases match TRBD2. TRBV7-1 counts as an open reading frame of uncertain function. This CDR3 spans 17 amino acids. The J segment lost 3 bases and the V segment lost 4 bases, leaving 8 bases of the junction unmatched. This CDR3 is CASSFLAGGPRTDTQYF. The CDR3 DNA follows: TGTGCCAGCAGCTTTCTAGCGGGAGGGCCGAGAACAGATACGCAGTATTTT.

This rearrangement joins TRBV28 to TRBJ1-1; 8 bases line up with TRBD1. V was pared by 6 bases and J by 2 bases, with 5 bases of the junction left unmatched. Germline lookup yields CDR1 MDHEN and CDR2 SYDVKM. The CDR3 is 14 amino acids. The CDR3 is CASRRQGRNTEAFF. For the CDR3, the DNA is TGTGCCAGCAGACGACAGGGGAGAAACACTGAAGCTTTCTTT.

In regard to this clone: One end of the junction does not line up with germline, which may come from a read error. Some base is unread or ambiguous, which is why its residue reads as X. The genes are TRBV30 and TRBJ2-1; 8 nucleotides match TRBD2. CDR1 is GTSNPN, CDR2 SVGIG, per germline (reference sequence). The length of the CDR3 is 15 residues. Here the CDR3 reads CXWTRSSGLYNEQFF. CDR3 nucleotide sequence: TGTRCCTGGACTCGCTCTAGCGGGCTGTACAATGAGCAGTTCTTC.